This T cell receptor beta chain was identified during a study of shared clonotypes between healthy human individuals. Comments on this clone: What it binds is unknown.

The V gene's germline CDR1 is SGDLS and CDR2 YYNGEE. V was trimmed by 0 bases and J by 5 bases, leaving 14 bases between them. CDR3 length equals 16 residues. Libraries were prepared by immunoSEQ multiplex PCR; TCRdb keeps only in-frame clonotypes and omits some of them. The sample has around 1.6 million clones; approximately 98% are singletons. Regarding the study as a whole: Memory subsets had estimated richness that was generally smaller than that of naive subsets.

This sequence originates from a man aged 25 to 40 in good health. The sequenced sample was naive CD4+ T cells sorted from blood. The subset: CD45RA+ positively selected. V usage is TRBV9 and J usage is TRBJ2-2; D remains ambiguous. CDR3 coding DNA: TGTGCCAGCAGCGTAGCAAGTGCCGGTAAAACCGGGGAGCTGTTTTTT. Protein product: CASSVASAGKTGELFF.